This T cell receptor beta chain was recorded in a study of blood T cell repertoires in COVID-19 (dated by TCRdb to the early 2020s). Looking at the study overall: Samples covering the acute and convalescent phases of COVID-19 were provided by collaborators in the United States, Italy and Spain. The prospective study material was composed of cDNA or gDNA derived from T cells, B-cell-depleted T cells, or PBMCs. The dataset comprised deeply sampled blood TCRbeta repertoires from subjects exposed to, actively infected with, or recovered from COVID-19. The repertoires were made available in a free public database intended to serve as a resource for research on the immune response to SARS-CoV-2. The samples were drawn from the first 160 participants of the ongoing ImmuneRACE study and from 950 to 1,500 subjects provided by 6 global collaborators. The sample metadata nearly always contained a de-identified subject ID, COVID-19 status, age in years and sex. Where available, HLA class I and class II types were obtained from metadata supplied by the sample provider rather than from assay-based typing.

Broader findings and caveats from the paper: The quantity of clinical and demographic metadata differed by source and by participant and was supplied without curation.

TCRbeta CDR3 regions were amplified from genomic DNA using the immunoSEQ Assay, a bias-controlled multiplex PCR. Per the authors' processing: The number of nucleated cells in each sample was estimated from the amplification of reference gene primers within the assay. Sequence reads were collapsed and filtered to measure the absolute abundance of every unique TCRbeta CDR3 rearrangement. Productive Simpson clonality was computed per sample as the square root of Simpson's diversity index over productive rearrangements. Entries here come from immuneACCESS through TCRdb and include only in-frame sequences with V and J called. Some clones fail to appear in such tables; in the studies checked, an unresolved V gene covers under half of the shortfall, and the cause of the remainder is unknown. That table supplies the V and J calls and clone size; D and trimming were determined from the DNA. For this sample the table gives tens of thousands of clones, of which approximately 91% were detected only once. The ten largest clones represent roughly 23% of the sample.

Each collaborating institution followed its own protocols to collect whole blood in K2EDTA tubes. Collaborator samples were shipped for TCRbeta analysis as frozen whole blood, isolated PBMCs, or DNA extracted from either sample type. As encoded in the germline V gene, CDR1 is SGHDN while CDR2 is FVKESK. From V the trimming removes 1 base and from J it removes 4 bases, while the gene matches leave 3 bases of the junction unaccounted for. The CDR3, cysteine through phenylalanine, is 15 amino acids long. The sequence is cut down to CDR3 DNA, 45 bases in frame from base 1. In regard to this clone: Its specific antigen is unknown. Within one base of it there is no much larger clone, and no base qualities were kept.

Sequencing was done on a sample of peripheral blood. The sequence was obtained from a woman over 75 with active or convalescent COVID-19. In this chain, TRBV14 is recombined with TRBJ1-2, with 10 bases matching TRBD1. The nucleotide sequence reads TGTGCCAGCAGCCAAGCGGGGACAGGGGTCTATGGCTACACCTTC. Translated, it gives CASSQAGTGVYGYTF. The CDR3, completed at both ends by the reference TRBV14 and TRBJ1-2 genes, gives the full variable domain EAGVTQFPSHSVIEKGQTVTLRCDPISGHDNLYWYRRVMGKEIKFLLHFVKESKQDESGMPNNRFLAERTGGTYSTLKVQPAELEDSGVYFCASSQAGTGVYGYTFGSGTRLTVV.